This record concerns one TCR beta chain sequence. Method: immunoSEQ multiplex PCR; TCRdb's copy keeps in-frame clones and lacks some. Found here are a few hundred thousand clones, approximately 85% of them singletons; the top ten hold around 1.5%. These data belong to a study of blood T cell repertoires in COVID-19. Study-wide background: Material from acute and convalescent COVID-19 was sourced from the United States, Italy and Spain.

The CDR3 extends over 13 amino acids. Trimming took off 5 bases at V and 9 bases at J, with 16 bases between the two ends. From germline, CDR1 is SGHAT and CDR2 FQNNGV. The rearrangement joins TRBV11-2 to TRBJ1-1; TRBD1 might be the D (5 bases). Sequenced input: peripheral blood. The sequence was obtained from a woman aged 45-60 years with acute or convalescent COVID-19. The CDR3 reads CASSLGQGQKAFF. CDR3 in DNA: TGTGCCAGCAGCCTTGGACAAGGTCAAAAAGCTTTCTTT.